The 5 T cell receptor beta chains presented below share a single source sample, sequenced in a study of OX40 agonist ivuxolimab in advanced cancers. The assay was immunoSEQ multiplex PCR, and TCRdb's table has in-frame clones only and misses some. The table records around 94,000 clones, approximately 85% of them present only once. Sequenced here: CD4+ or CD8+ T cells sorted from blood, sampled in a trial of the OX40 agonist ivuxolimab. These receptors all come from an adult with an advanced solid tumor such as melanoma, head and neck, liver or kidney cancer.

This clone appeared a single time. The genes are TRBV14 and TRBJ2-2; the D is unclear. This CDR3 comprises 13 residues. Germline-derived CDR1 and CDR2 are SGHDN and FVKESK. The V end lost 0 bases, the J end lost 5 bases, and 4 bases lay between the germline ends. The CDR3 DNA sequence: TGTGCCAGCAGCCAAGAACGAACCGGGGAGCTGTTTTTT. Translating it yields CASSQERTGELFF.

The CDR3 here is CASSLDFQAYGYTF. The CDR3 DNA reads TGTGCCAGCAGCTTGGATTTTCAGGCCTATGGCTACACCTTC. The chain carries TRBV5-4 and TRBJ1-2, with unresolved D. Germline V CDR1 and CDR2: SGHNT, YYREEE (reference sequence). The length of the CDR3 is 14 residues. V was shortened by 0 bases and J by 4 bases, with 10 bases between the two germline ends.

Of note for this clone: At one end, the junction sequence differs from germline, possibly due to a read error. The chain joins TRBV7-9 to TRBJ2-5; tentatively, D is TRBD1 or TRBD2 (5 bases each). Germline CDR1 is SEHNR and CDR2 is FQNEAQ (reference sequence). The CDR3 has 17 amino acids. CDR3 nucleotides: TGTACCAGCAGCTTAGATTGGGGCGCCGGGATCCAAGAGACCCAGTACTTC. Its protein is CTSSLDWGAGIQETQYF. Combining the CDR3 with reference TRBV7-9 and TRBJ2-5 gives the whole variable domain DTGVSQNPRHKITKRGQNVTFRCDPISEHNRLYWYRQTLGQGPEFLTYFQNEAQLEKSRLLSDRFSAERPKGSFSTLEIQRTEQGDSAMYLCTSSLDWGAGIQETQYFGPGTRLLVL.

The rearrangement joins TRBV7-3 to TRBJ1-2; weak D call: TRBD1 (6 bases). Deletions cut 2 bases from V and 6 bases from J, with 13 bases between. CDR1 is SGHTA and CDR2 is FQGTGA in the germline V gene. This CDR3 contains 14 residues. Here the CDR3 reads CASSLDRGRHGYTF. The CDR3 coding sequence is TGTGCCAGCAGCTTAGATCGGGGGCGTCATGGCTACACCTTC.

The gene calls are TRBV18 and TRBJ2-7; D may be TRBD2 (5 bases). V lost 3 bases to trimming and J lost 2 bases, with 14 bases between them. Germline V gene data show CDR1 as KGHSH and CDR2 as LQKENI. The length of the CDR3 is 15 residues. CDR3 sequence reads: CASSPYNDGTYEQYF. The CDR3, as DNA: TGTGCCAGCTCACCCTATAATGACGGGACCTACGAGCAGTACTTC.